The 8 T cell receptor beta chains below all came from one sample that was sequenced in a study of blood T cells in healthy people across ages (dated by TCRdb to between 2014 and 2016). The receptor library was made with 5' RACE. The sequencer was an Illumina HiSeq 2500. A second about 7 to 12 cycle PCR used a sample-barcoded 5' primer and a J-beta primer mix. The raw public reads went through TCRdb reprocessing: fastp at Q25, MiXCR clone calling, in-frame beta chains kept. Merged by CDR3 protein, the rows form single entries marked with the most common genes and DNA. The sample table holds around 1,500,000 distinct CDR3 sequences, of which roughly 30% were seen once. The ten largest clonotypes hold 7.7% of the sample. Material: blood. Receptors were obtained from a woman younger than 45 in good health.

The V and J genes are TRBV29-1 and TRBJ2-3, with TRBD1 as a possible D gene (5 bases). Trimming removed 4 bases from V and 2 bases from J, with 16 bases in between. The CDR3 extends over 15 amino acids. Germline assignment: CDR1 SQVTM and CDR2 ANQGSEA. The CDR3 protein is CSVVGWGHPTDTQYF. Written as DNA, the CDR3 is TGCAGCGTTGTCGGTTGGGGCCACCCCACAGATACGCAGTATTTT.

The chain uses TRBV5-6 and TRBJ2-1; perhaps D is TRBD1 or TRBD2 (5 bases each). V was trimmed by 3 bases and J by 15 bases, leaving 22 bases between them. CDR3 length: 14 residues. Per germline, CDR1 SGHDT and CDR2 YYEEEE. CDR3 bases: TGTGCCAGCAGCTCTGGTGGGGCTAGGCCAGGGAGGTTCTTC. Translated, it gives CASSSGGARPGRFF.

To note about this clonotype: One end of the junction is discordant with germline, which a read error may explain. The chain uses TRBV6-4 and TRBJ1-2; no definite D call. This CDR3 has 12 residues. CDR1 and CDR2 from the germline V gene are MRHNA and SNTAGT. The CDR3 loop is CACSNGKRGYTF. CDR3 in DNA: TGTGCCTGCAGCAACGGTAAACGAGGCTACACCTTC.

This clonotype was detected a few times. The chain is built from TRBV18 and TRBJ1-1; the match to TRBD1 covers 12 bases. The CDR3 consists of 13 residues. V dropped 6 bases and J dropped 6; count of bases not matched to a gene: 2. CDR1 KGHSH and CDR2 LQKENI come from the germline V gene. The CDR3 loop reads CASSGTGGSEAFF. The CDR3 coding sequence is TGTGCCAGCTCCGGGACAGGGGGCTCTGAAGCTTTCTTT.

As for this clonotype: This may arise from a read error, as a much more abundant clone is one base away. This chain's CDR3 is CASTLTPPGNIQFF. CDR3 DNA: TGTGCCAGCACCCTGACACCACCAGGGAACATTCAGTTCTTC. This chain links TRBV12-3 or TRBV12-4 with TRBJ2-1; possibly TRBD1 for D (5 bases). This CDR3 has 14 amino acids. V was cut by 7 bases and J by 13 bases, with 23 bases left in between.

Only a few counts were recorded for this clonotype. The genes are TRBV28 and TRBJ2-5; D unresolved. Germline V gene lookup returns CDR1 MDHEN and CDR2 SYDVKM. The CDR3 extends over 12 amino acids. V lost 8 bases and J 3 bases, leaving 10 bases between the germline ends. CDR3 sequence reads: CASSEQEETQYF. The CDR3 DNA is TGTGCCAGCTCGGAGCAGGAAGAGACCCAGTACTTC. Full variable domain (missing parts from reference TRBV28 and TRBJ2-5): DVKVTQSSRYLVKRTGEKVFLECVQDMDHENMFWYRQDPGLGLRLIYFSYDVKMKEKGDIPEGYSVSREKKERFSLILESASTNQTSMYLCASSEQEETQYFGPGTRLLVL.

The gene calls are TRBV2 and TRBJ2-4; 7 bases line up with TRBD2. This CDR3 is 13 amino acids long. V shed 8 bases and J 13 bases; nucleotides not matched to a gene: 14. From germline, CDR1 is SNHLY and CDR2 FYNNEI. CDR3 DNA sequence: TGTGCCAGCGCGGGGGAGCTCCAAGACACCCAGTACTTC. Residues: CASAGELQDTQYF.

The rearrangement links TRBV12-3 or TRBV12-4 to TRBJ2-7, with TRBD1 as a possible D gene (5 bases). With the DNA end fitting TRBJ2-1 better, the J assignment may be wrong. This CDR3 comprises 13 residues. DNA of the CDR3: TGTGCCAGCAGTCGTGACAGATCCTACGAGCAGTTCTTC. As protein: CASSRDRSYEQFF.